This T cell receptor (beta chain) was sequenced during a study of identical twins. Broader study findings: Insertion counts were lower in abundant cord blood beta clonotypes, a trend that memory repertoires did not show. Low generation probability was overrepresented in out-of-frame alpha sequences shared by twins. Part of the zero-insertion signal could reflect confounding by invariant MAIT and iNKT cells.

TCRdb processed the 5' RACE reads anew with MiXCR; each CDR3 protein has one entry. This sample has roughly 710,000 distinct CDR3 sequences, with roughly 6% found just once. This clonotype has at least ten counts. Its antigen is unidentified. The CDR3 contains 14 residues. With V trimmed by 5 bases and J by 1 base, 4 bases remained unmatched. The sequence was collected from a man aged 18 to 29 in good health. The specimen was naive T cells sorted from blood. The chain employs TRBV12-3 or TRBV12-4 and TRBJ1-1, with 7 positions matching TRBD1. The CDR3 DNA sequence: TGTGCCAGCAGTCCCAGGGGGGGGAACACTGAAGCTTTCTTT. It specifies CASSPRGGNTEAFF.